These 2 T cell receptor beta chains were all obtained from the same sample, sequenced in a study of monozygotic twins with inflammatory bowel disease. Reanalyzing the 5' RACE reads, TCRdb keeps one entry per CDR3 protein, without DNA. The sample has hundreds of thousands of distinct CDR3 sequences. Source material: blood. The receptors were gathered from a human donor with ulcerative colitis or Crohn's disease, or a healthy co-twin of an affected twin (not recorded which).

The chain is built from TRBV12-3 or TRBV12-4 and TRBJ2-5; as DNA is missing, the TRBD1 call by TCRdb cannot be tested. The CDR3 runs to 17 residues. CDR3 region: CASSFGVPGQGKETQYF.

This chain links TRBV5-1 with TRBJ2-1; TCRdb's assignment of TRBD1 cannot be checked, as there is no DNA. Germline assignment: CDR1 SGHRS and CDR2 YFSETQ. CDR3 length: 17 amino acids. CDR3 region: CASSFADRVPRHDEQFF.